The next 20 T cell receptor beta chains were all read from a single sample in a study of shared clonotypes between healthy human individuals. The data were produced by immunoSEQ multiplex PCR, yet TCRdb's version contains in-frame clones alone and is incomplete. The table has approximately 530,000 clones, approximately 95% seen once. The sample taken for sequencing was naive CD4+ T cells sorted from blood. Subset here: CD45RA+ positively selected. The source of these receptors is a woman aged 25 to 45 in good health.

The chain carries TRBV5-6 and TRBJ1-6; 7 bases line up with TRBD1. Losses at the gene ends were 3 bases for V and 8 bases for J; bases not matched to a gene: 8. The CDR3 has 15 residues. Germline lookup yields CDR1 SGHDT and CDR2 YYEEEE. The CDR3 region is CASSSYRGIHSPLHF. CDR3 DNA: TGTGCCAGCAGCTCATACAGGGGAATACATTCACCCCTCCACTTT.

V usage is TRBV5-1 and J usage is TRBJ2-2; tentatively, D is TRBD1 (6 bases). V gave up 4 bases and J gave up 4 bases, with 14 bases separating them. CDR3 length: 15 amino acids. Germline V lookup: CDR1 SGHRS, CDR2 YFSETQ. The CDR3 DNA sequence: TGCGCCAGCAGCCGGACAGAATGGGGCACCGGGGAGCTGTTTTTT. Its translation: CASSRTEWGTGELFF.

The gene calls are TRBV6-1 and TRBJ2-2, with a weak D call TRBD2 (5 bases). This CDR3 comprises 15 residues. CDR1 is MNHNS and CDR2 is SASEGT in the germline V gene. V was clipped by 5 bases and J by 5 bases, with 15 bases between them. The CDR3 DNA reads TGTGCCAGCAGTCAACGAGGGTACGAAACCGGGGAGCTGTTTTTT. Its translation: CASSQRGYETGELFF.

The table lists this clone with a count of one. This sequence joins TRBV29-1 and TRBJ2-3, with TRBD2 matching over 10 bases. CDR3 size: 13 residues. Germline CDR1 reads SQVTM; CDR2 reads ANQGSEA. V lost 3 bases, J lost 8 bases, and 5 bases stayed unmatched. CDR3 bases: TGCAGCGTTGAGAAGCGGGAGGGAGGTACGCAGTATTTT. This sequence encodes CSVEKREGGTQYF.

The J gene is TRBJ2-7, the V gene TRBV2; TRBD2 aligns across 14 bases. CDR3 length: 17 residues. The J segment lost 4 bases and the V segment lost 3 bases, leaving 8 bases of the junction unmatched. Germline V gene sequence: CDR1 SNHLY, CDR2 FYNNEI. The CDR3 loop is CASSESGLAGVAYEQYF. The CDR3 nucleotides are TGTGCCAGCAGTGAGTCGGGACTAGCGGGAGTGGCGTACGAGCAGTACTTC.

The chain uses TRBV10-3 and TRBJ2-1; 9 bases agree with TRBD1. There are 14 residues in the CDR3. Trimming removed 7 bases from V and 4 bases from J; junction bases left unmatched: 5. Germline CDR1 reads ENHRY; CDR2 reads SYGVKD. This chain's CDR3 is CAITGQGRYNEQFF. The CDR3 nucleotides read TGTGCCATCACCGGACAGGGGCGATACAATGAGCAGTTCTTC.

About this clone itself: This sample also contains other DNA sequences that code for the same CDR3. V is TRBV5-1 and J is TRBJ2-3; no reliable D call. Trimming stripped 0 bases from V and 0 bases from J, with 11 bases between. Germline values: CDR1 SGHRS, CDR2 YFSETQ. This CDR3 region has 16 residues. The CDR3 protein is CASSLVPSPSTDTQYF. DNA for the CDR3: TGCGCCAGCAGCTTGGTCCCTTCTCCTAGCACAGATACGCAGTATTTT. Using reference TRBV5-1 and TRBJ2-3 for the parts outside the CDR3, the full variable domain is KAGVTQTPRYLIKTRGQQVTLSCSPISGHRSVSWYQQTPGQGLQFLFEYFSETQRNKGNFPGRFSGRQFSNSRSEMNVSTLELGDSALYLCASSLVPSPSTDTQYFGPGTRLTVL.

The chain's CDR3 is CASGEDTQYF. The CDR3 DNA reads TGTGCCAGTGGGGAAGATACGCAGTATTTT. The genes are TRBV28 and TRBJ2-3; no clear D. The CDR3 is 10 amino acids. Germline lookup yields CDR1 MDHEN and CDR2 SYDVKM. The germline V and J ends were trimmed by 9 bases and 5 bases, with 6 bases remaining between them.

This chain links TRBV19 with TRBJ1-4; no definite D call. Germline CDR1 LNHDA, CDR2 SQIVND (reference sequence). CDR3 length: 13 amino acids. The V end lost 3 bases, the J end lost 8 bases, and 10 bases lay between the germline ends. CDR3 sequence reads: CASSMQPEEKLFF. For the CDR3, the DNA is TGTGCCAGTAGTATGCAGCCGGAGGAAAAACTGTTTTTT.

The chain recombines TRBV18 with TRBJ2-7; possibly TRBD2 for D (6 bases). Trimming pared 8 bases from V and 1 base from J, leaving 15 bases between. In germline, CDR1 is KGHSH, CDR2 LQKENI. The CDR3 totals 14 residues. CDR3 coding DNA: TGTGCCAGCCGAAGGGACTCCTATTCCTACGAGCAGTACTTC. Residues: CASRRDSYSYEQYF.

Written as DNA, the CDR3 is TGCGCCAGCAGCTTGGGACACTTCTCTGGAAACACCATATATTTT. Translation gives CASSLGHFSGNTIYF. The chain combines TRBV5-1 with TRBJ1-3; D unresolved. The CDR3 has 15 residues. The V gene lost 0 bases and the J gene lost 0 bases, with 7 bases spanning the gap. In germline, CDR1 is SGHRS, CDR2 YFSETQ. Full variable domain (missing parts from reference TRBV5-1 and TRBJ1-3): KAGVTQTPRYLIKTRGQQVTLSCSPISGHRSVSWYQQTPGQGLQFLFEYFSETQRNKGNFPGRFSGRQFSNSRSEMNVSTLELGDSALYLCASSLGHFSGNTIYFGEGSWLTVV.

The chain combines TRBV10-1 with TRBJ1-4; the D is unclear. The V gene lost 0 bases and the J gene lost 1 base, with 3 bases spanning the gap. In germline, CDR1 is WNHNN, CDR2 SYGVQD (reference sequence). CDR3 size: 14 residues. The CDR3 is CASSESGTNEKLFF. In DNA, the CDR3 is TGCGCCAGCAGTGAGTCAGGAACTAATGAAAAACTGTTTTTT.

The chain carries TRBV28 and TRBJ2-1; 11 nucleotides agree with TRBD2. Germline trimming cut 8 bases from V and 0 bases from J; bases unmatched to any gene: 12. CDR1 MDHEN and CDR2 SYDVKM come from the germline V gene. The CDR3 totals 18 residues. The CDR3 sequence is CASGSGTSGKSSYNEQFF. In DNA form, the CDR3 reads TGTGCCAGCGGATCCGGGACTAGCGGTAAGAGCTCCTACAATGAGCAGTTCTTC.

The chain links TRBV7-9 to TRBJ1-2; D call uncertain. Trimming removed 2 bases from V and 7 bases from J, with 11 bases in between. The CDR3 consists of 13 residues. Germline loops: CDR1 SEHNR, CDR2 FQNEAQ (reference sequence). CDR3 nucleotides: TGTGCCAGCAGCTTAACGTCAGGAAGTGGCTACACCTTC. Translating gives CASSLTSGSGYTF. Full variable domain (rest looked up from reference TRBV7-9 and TRBJ1-2): DTGVSQNPRHKITKRGQNVTFRCDPISEHNRLYWYRQTLGQGPEFLTYFQNEAQLEKSRLLSDRFSAERPKGSFSTLEIQRTEQGDSAMYLCASSLTSGSGYTFGSGTRLTVV.

The V call is TRBV7-2, the J call TRBJ2-2; weak D call: TRBD2 (6 bases). The V gene lost 5 bases and the J gene lost 0 bases, with 13 bases spanning the gap. The germline V gene encodes CDR1 SGHTA and CDR2 FQGNSA. CDR3 length equals 16 residues. CDR3 region: CASSLVGGANTGELFF. In DNA, the CDR3 is TGTGCCAGCAGCCTCGTCGGGGGTGCGAACACCGGGGAGCTGTTTTTT.

This clone was found once. Other DNA sequences in the same sample also yield this CDR3. The V and J genes are TRBV18 and TRBJ2-6; D might be TRBD1 (5 bases). CDR3 length equals 15 residues. V was clipped by 3 bases and J by 4 bases, with 10 bases between them. Germline-derived CDR1 and CDR2 are KGHSH and LQKENI. The chain's CDR3 is CASSPTGSGANVLTF. In DNA, the CDR3 is TGTGCCAGCTCACCCACAGGCTCGGGGGCCAACGTCCTGACTTTC.

J is TRBJ2-7 and V is TRBV5-4; possible D gene TRBD1, 5 bases. This CDR3 comprises 14 residues. Germline CDR1 is SGHNT and CDR2 is YYREEE (reference sequence). V lost 4 bases to trimming and J lost 0 bases, with 11 bases between them. The CDR3 loop reads CASSTDRSSYEQYF. The CDR3 nucleotides read TGTGCCAGCAGCACCGACAGAAGCTCCTACGAGCAGTACTTC.

The chain couples TRBV23-1 to TRBJ1-5; D may be TRBD1 (5 bases). TRBV23-1 carries the ORF label, with uncertain function. Deletions cut 1 base from V and 7 bases from J, with 14 bases between. CDR3 length: 15 amino acids. The CDR3 sequence is CASSQCGGSRQPQHF. The CDR3 region has the DNA TGCGCCAGCAGTCAATGCGGGGGTTCGAGGCAGCCCCAGCATTTT.

This chain joins TRBV28 and TRBJ2-3, with no clear D. Germline CDR1 is MDHEN and CDR2 is SYDVKM. CDR3 size: 11 residues. The V end was cut by 8 bases, the J end by 4 bases, with 7 bases between. CDR3 DNA sequence: TGTGCCAGCGGAGTCTCAGATACGCAGTATTTT. It specifies CASGVSDTQYF.

V is TRBV28 and J is TRBJ1-2, with TRBD1 matching over 9 bases. With 6 bases clipped from V and 8 bases from J, the junction kept 10 bases outside the gene matches. The germline V gene has CDR1 MDHEN and CDR2 SYDVKM. The CDR3 sequence is 14 residues long. The CDR3, as DNA: TGTGCCAGCAGCGCTGGACAGGGGTTAGGAGGCTACACCTTC. It yields the protein CASSAGQGLGGYTF.